This T cell receptor beta chain comes out of a study of CD8 T cells in ankylosing spondylitis. Regarding the study as a whole: Researchers reportedly found disease-linked clones significantly enriched in matched ankylosing spondylitis synovial fluid. Characteristic of ankylosing spondylitis blood, it appeared, was a TCR beta motif comprising several highly homologous variants.

In regard to this clonotype: The antigen remains undetermined.

CDR1 is SEHNR and CDR2 is FQNEAQ in the germline V gene (reference sequence). Germline trimming cut 5 bases from V and 4 bases from J; bases unmatched to any gene: 7. The CDR3 is made up of 15 amino acids. Quantitative molecular-barcoded 5'-RACE generated the TCR beta libraries. Each CDR3 protein gets one entry after TCRdb re-called the 5' RACE reads with MiXCR. The table includes about 240,000 distinct CDR3 sequences, 10% detected once. The receptor's source is a male donor with ankylosing spondylitis or in good health (not recorded which). This chain uses TRBV7-9 with TRBJ1-2; 10 positions match TRBD1. Material for sequencing was blood, either unsorted or a sorted T cell fraction (not recorded which). The CDR3: CASSRGTGAFYGYTF. The CDR3 DNA follows: TGTGCCAGCAGCCGAGGGACAGGGGCCTTCTATGGCTACACCTTC.